The 21 T cell receptor beta chains listed next were all sequenced from one sample in a study of cytomegalovirus exposure and HLA in healthy donors. Here immunoSEQ multiplex PCR was the method, and the copy in TCRdb shows in-frame clones only, minus some. Among around 300,000 clones listed, nearly 90% were seen once. The source material was PBMCs. The receptors originated from a man in his thirties or forties in good health and CMV-seronegative.

This chain's CDR3 is CASKLLKTDYTDTQYF. Here the CDR3 DNA reads TGTGCCAGCAAGTTACTGAAAACAGACTACACAGATACGCAGTATTTT. The rearrangement joins TRBV2 to TRBJ2-3, with D possibly TRBD2 on 5 matching bases. Trimming shortened V by 7 bases and J by 2 bases, and 19 bases separated the two germline ends. The V gene's germline CDR1 is SNHLY and CDR2 FYNNEI. The CDR3 contains 16 residues.

The table lists this clone with a count of one. This chain connects TRBV6-5 to TRBJ1-1; D uncertain. V was clipped by 1 base and J by 0 bases, with 9 bases between them. Germline V gene lookup returns CDR1 MNHEY and CDR2 SVGAGI. This CDR3 has 15 residues. CDR3 bases: TGTGCCAGCAGTTACTTAGTTGAACTGAACACTGAAGCTTTCTTT. It is translated as CASSYLVELNTEAFF.

CDR3 residues: CASRDGTRIYGYTF. CDR3 sequence (DNA): TGTGCCAGCAGAGACGGGACAAGAATCTATGGCTACACCTTC. The chain carries TRBV6-5 and TRBJ1-2; D is perhaps TRBD1 (6 bases). The CDR3 length is 14 residues. Trimming shortened V by 6 bases and J by 4 bases, and 15 bases separated the two germline ends. CDR1 and CDR2 from the germline V gene are MNHEY and SVGAGI.

The V gene is TRBV6-5, the J gene TRBJ1-1; 7 bases align to TRBD1. Germline V CDR1 and CDR2: MNHEY, SVGAGI. The CDR3 consists of 12 residues. The ends lost 8 bases at V and 3 bases at J; junction bases unmatched: 3. The CDR3 DNA sequence: TGTGCCAGCGGCAGGGGGGACACTGAAGCTTTCTTT. Protein: CASGRGDTEAFF.

The chain carries TRBV30 and TRBJ1-1; D is ambiguous. The germline V and J ends were trimmed by 2 bases and 2 bases, with 12 bases remaining between them. The CDR3 has 14 amino acids. Germline CDR1 and CDR2: GTSNPN and SVGIG (reference sequence). In DNA form, the CDR3 reads TGTGCCTGGAGTTTTGGCAGTAAAAACACTGAAGCTTTCTTT. Its protein is CAWSFGSKNTEAFF.

This clone was recorded once. The chain links TRBV25-1 to TRBJ2-2; no clear D. Germline V gives CDR1 MGHDK, CDR2 SYGVNS. The CDR3 is made up of 15 amino acids. Trimming shortened V by 3 bases and J by 3 bases, and 11 bases separated the two germline ends. CDR3 bases: TGTGCCAGCAGTGATCATAACAGCCACACCGGGGAGCTGTTTTTT. This codes for CASSDHNSHTGELFF.

This sequence joins TRBV10-3 and TRBJ2-7; TRBD2 agrees at 10 bases. Trimming removed 8 bases from V and 4 bases from J; junction bases left unmatched: 8. The germline V gene has CDR1 ENHRY and CDR2 SYGVKD. The CDR3 totals 14 residues. The CDR3: CAIQEAGGPYEQYF. CDR3 in DNA: TGTGCCATCCAGGAAGCGGGGGGGCCTTACGAGCAGTACTTC.

J is TRBJ2-7 and V is TRBV11-2, with a weak D call TRBD2 (7 bases). CDR3 length equals 13 residues. The V gene lost 3 bases and the J gene lost 6 bases, with 12 bases spanning the gap. The V gene's germline CDR1 is SGHAT and CDR2 FQNNGV. CDR3 bases: TGTGCCAGCAGCTTCGGTGGGGGGGCCGAGCAGTACTTC. It is translated as CASSFGGGAEQYF.

This sequence joins TRBV11-2 and TRBJ2-7; TRBD2 matches 13 bases. This CDR3 is 17 amino acids long. Trimming at V came to 5 bases and at J to 0 bases, leaving 7 bases not matched to a gene. Germline CDR1 and CDR2: SGHAT and FQNNGV. The CDR3 region is CASSPTSGGASSYEQYF. The CDR3 DNA follows: TGTGCCAGCAGCCCCACTAGCGGGGGGGCCTCCTCCTACGAGCAGTACTTC.

The CDR3 sequence is CASLRDKSGTNEQYF. CDR3 in DNA: TGTGCCAGCCTTAGAGATAAATCCGGGACAAACGAGCAGTACTTC. J is TRBJ2-7 and V is TRBV6-5, with D possibly TRBD1 on 6 matching bases. The V gene lost 8 bases and the J gene lost 5 bases, with 22 bases spanning the gap. The CDR3 has 15 amino acids. CDR1 and CDR2 from the germline V gene are MNHEY and SVGAGI.

The genes are TRBV4-2 and TRBJ2-3, with 7 positions matching TRBD2. CDR1 is LGHNA and CDR2 is YNFKEQ in the germline V gene. The junction had 12 bases not matched to a gene; V was cut back by 0 bases and J by 0 bases. CDR3 length: 19 amino acids. The CDR3, as DNA: TGTGCCAGCAGCCAAGATCGGCTAGCGGCGGGCCCTAGCACAGATACGCAGTATTTT. Its translation: CASSQDRLAAGPSTDTQYF.

This chain links TRBV11-3 with TRBJ1-1; 8 nucleotides match TRBD1. There are 14 residues in the CDR3. Trimming cost V 5 bases and J 7 bases; bases outside gene matches: 9. The V gene's germline CDR1 is SGHNT and CDR2 YENEEA. The CDR3 DNA reads TGTGCCAGCAGCCAGACAGGGGATTTCGGTGAAGCTTTCTTT. As protein: CASSQTGDFGEAFF.

The chain carries TRBV2 and TRBJ1-1, with no clear D. This CDR3 is built from 12 residues. Germline V gives CDR1 SNHLY, CDR2 FYNNEI. The ends were cut back, 4 bases at V and 4 bases at J, with 7 bases in the middle. DNA for the CDR3: TGTGCCAGCAGTGTAGGGAGCACTGAAGCTTTCTTT. It codes for CASSVGSTEAFF. The variable domain in full, completed from reference TRBV2 and TRBJ1-1, reads EPEVTQTPSHQVTQMGQEVILRCVPISNHLYFYWYRQILGQKVEFLVSFYNNEISEKSEIFDDQFSVERPDGSNFTLKIRSTKLEDSAMYFCASSVGSTEAFFGQGTRLTVV.

The V and J genes are TRBV11-2 and TRBJ1-6, with 11 positions matching TRBD1. This CDR3 region has 14 residues. Trimming removed 5 bases from V and 10 bases from J; junction bases left unmatched: 4. Germline V gene sequence: CDR1 SGHAT, CDR2 FQNNGV. CDR3 loop: CASSQDRGLSPLHF. CDR3 nucleotides: TGTGCCAGCAGCCAGGACAGGGGGCTATCACCCCTCCACTTT.

This clone showed up just once. The V and J genes are TRBV2 and TRBJ2-2; maybe TRBD1 (6 bases). The CDR3 extends over 15 amino acids. Trimming left V 5 bases short and J 2 bases short, with 12 bases between. Germline CDR1 SNHLY, CDR2 FYNNEI. The CDR3 sequence: CASSPGTLNTGELFF. The CDR3 bases are TGTGCCAGCAGTCCCGGGACACTAAACACCGGGGAGCTGTTTTTT. Full variable domain (outside the CDR3, taken from reference TRBV2 and TRBJ2-2): EPEVTQTPSHQVTQMGQEVILRCVPISNHLYFYWYRQILGQKVEFLVSFYNNEISEKSEIFDDQFSVERPDGSNFTLKIRSTKLEDSAMYFCASSPGTLNTGELFFGEGSRLTVL.

The V call is TRBV7-2, the J call TRBJ1-5, with D tentatively TRBD1 (5 bases). V was clipped by 3 bases and J by 6 bases, with 9 bases between them. Germline assignment: CDR1 SGHTA and CDR2 FQGNSA. The CDR3 has 13 amino acids. CDR3 in DNA: TGTGCCAGCAGCTTCGAAAGGGGTCAGCCCCAGCATTTT. This translates into CASSFERGQPQHF.

The chain has TRBV7-2 and TRBJ1-6; D gene uncertain. Germline CDR1 is SGHTA and CDR2 is FQGNSA. CDR3 size: 16 residues. V dropped 4 bases and J dropped 8 bases, with 18 bases sitting between them. The CDR3 coding sequence is TGTGCCAGCAGCTCGCCCGATGACATCTTGGATTCACCCCTCCACTTT. Amino acids: CASSSPDDILDSPLHF. The full variable domain, in which reference TRBV7-2 and TRBJ1-6 provide the parts outside the CDR3, is GAGVSQSPSNKVTEKGKDVELRCDPISGHTALYWYRQSLGQGLEFLIYFQGNSAPDKSGLPSDRFSAERTGGSVSTLTIQRTQQEDSAVYLCASSSPDDILDSPLHFGNGTRLTVT.

This clone was detected once. This chain joins TRBV5-1 and TRBJ2-2; possibly TRBD1 for D (6 bases). Germline V gene sequence: CDR1 SGHRS, CDR2 YFSETQ. V lost 2 bases and J 5 bases, leaving 16 bases between the germline ends. The CDR3 loop spans 16 amino acids. The CDR3 spells CASSFRVGAGTGELFF. The CDR3 bases are TGCGCCAGCAGCTTCAGGGTGGGGGCCGGAACCGGGGAGCTGTTTTTT.

This rearrangement joins TRBV27 to TRBJ1-3; 9 positions agree with TRBD1. The CDR3 sequence is 15 residues long. The germline V gene encodes CDR1 MNHEY and CDR2 SMNVEV (reference sequence). V lost 4 bases and J lost 2; bases outside the gene matches: 3. This chain's CDR3 is CASSSTGGAGNTIYF. For the CDR3, the DNA is TGTGCCAGCAGTTCGACAGGGGGAGCTGGAAACACCATATATTTT.

V usage is TRBV30 and J usage is TRBJ1-5; a possible D gene is TRBD1 (6 bases). Trimming pared 0 bases from V and 7 bases from J, leaving 13 bases between. The CDR3 has 14 amino acids. Germline CDR1 and CDR2: GTSNPN and SVGIG (reference sequence). The CDR3 loop is CAWSVGAGAQPQHF. DNA for the CDR3: TGTGCCTGGAGTGTCGGGGCAGGGGCCCAGCCCCAGCATTTT.

V and J are TRBV27 and TRBJ2-3; TRBD2 matches at 9 bases. This CDR3 has 16 amino acids. Germline V gene sequence: CDR1 MNHEY, CDR2 SMNVEV (reference sequence). The V and J ends lost 5 bases and 4 bases, in that order; junction bases with no gene match: 10. In nucleotides, the CDR3 is TGTGCCAGCAGTCCGTGGGGCGGGGGGGCCGCAGATACGCAGTATTTT. Amino acids: CASSPWGGGAADTQYF.